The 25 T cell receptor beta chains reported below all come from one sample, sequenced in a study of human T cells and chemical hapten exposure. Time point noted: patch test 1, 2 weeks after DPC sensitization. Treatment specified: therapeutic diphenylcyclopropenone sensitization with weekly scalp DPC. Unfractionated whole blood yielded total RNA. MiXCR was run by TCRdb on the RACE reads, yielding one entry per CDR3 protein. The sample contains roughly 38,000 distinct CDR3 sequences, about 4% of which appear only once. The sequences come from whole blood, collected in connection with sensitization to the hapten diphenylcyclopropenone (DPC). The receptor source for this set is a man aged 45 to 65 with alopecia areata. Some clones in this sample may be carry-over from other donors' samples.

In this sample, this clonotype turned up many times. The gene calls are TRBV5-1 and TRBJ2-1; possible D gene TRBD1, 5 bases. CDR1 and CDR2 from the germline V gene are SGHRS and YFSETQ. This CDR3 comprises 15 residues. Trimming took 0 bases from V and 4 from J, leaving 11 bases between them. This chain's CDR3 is CASSLGTPLYNEQFF. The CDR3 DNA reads TGCGCCAGCAGCTTGGGGACACCCCTATACAATGAGCAGTTCTTC.

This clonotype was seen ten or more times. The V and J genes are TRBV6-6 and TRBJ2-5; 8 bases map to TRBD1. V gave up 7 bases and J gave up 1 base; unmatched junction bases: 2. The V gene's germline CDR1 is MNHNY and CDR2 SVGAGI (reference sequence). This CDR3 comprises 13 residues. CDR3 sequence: CASIGTGQETQYF. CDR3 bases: TGTGCCAGCATCGGGACAGGCCAAGAGACCCAGTACTTC.

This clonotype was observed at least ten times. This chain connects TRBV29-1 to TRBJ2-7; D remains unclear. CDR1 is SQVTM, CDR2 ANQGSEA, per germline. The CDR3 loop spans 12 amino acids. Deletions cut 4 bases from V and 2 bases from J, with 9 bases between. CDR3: CSVVERTYEQYF. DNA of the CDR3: TGCAGCGTTGTCGAGAGGACCTACGAGCAGTACTTC.

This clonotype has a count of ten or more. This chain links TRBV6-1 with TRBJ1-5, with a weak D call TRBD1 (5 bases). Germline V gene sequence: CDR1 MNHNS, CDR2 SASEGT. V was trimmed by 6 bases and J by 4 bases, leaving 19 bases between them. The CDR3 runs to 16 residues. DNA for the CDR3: TGTGCCAGCAGCATAACCCACATCGGGGGAAATCAGCCCCAGCATTTT. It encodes CASSITHIGGNQPQHF.

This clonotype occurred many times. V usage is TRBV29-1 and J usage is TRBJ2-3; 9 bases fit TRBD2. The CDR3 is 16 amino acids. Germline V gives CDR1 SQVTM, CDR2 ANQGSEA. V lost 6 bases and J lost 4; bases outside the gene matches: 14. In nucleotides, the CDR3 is TGCAGCGTACCGGGCTTCTCTAGCGGGGAGGCAGATACGCAGTATTTT. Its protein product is CSVPGFSSGEADTQYF.

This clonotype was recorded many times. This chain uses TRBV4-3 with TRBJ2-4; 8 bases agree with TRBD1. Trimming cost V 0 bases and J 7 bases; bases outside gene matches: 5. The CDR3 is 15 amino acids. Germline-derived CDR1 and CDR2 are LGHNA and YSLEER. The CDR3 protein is CASSQEGRGPNIQYF. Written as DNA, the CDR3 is TGCGCCAGCAGCCAAGAAGGCAGGGGGCCGAACATTCAGTACTTC.

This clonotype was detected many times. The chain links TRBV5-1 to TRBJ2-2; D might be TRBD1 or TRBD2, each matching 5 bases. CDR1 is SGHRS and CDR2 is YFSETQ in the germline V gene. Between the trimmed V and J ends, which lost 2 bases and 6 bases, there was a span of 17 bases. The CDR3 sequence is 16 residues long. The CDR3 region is CASSFEGLSLAGELFF. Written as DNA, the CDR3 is TGCGCCAGCAGCTTTGAGGGGCTCAGTCTCGCCGGGGAGCTGTTTTTT.

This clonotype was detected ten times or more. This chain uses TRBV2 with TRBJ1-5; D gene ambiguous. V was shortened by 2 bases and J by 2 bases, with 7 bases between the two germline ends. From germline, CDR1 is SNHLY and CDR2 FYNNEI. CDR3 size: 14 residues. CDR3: CASSELTRNQPQHF. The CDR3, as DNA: TGTGCCAGCAGTGAACTTACGCGCAATCAGCCCCAGCATTTT.

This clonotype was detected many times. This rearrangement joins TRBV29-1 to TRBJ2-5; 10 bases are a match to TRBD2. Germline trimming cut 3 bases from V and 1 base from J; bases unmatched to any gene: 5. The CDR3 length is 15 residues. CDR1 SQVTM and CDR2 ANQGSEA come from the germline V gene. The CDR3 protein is CSVDSSSGSQETQYF. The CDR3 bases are TGCAGCGTTGATTCGTCTAGCGGGAGCCAAGAGACCCAGTACTTC.

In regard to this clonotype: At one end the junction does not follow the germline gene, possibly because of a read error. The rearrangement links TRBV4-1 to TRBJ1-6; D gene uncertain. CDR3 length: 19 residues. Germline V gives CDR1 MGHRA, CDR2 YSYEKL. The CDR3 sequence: CACSQDLLGVSVSNSPLHF. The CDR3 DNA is TGCGCCTGCAGCCAAGATTTATTAGGAGTATCGGTTTCGAATTCACCCCTCCACTTT.

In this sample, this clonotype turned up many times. The CDR3 DNA reads TGTGCCAGCAGTTCATCCGGGACCCGCGAGCAGTACTTC. This encodes CASSSSGTREQYF. The rearrangement joins TRBV28 to TRBJ2-7; D assignment may be TRBD1 or TRBD2 (5 bases each). Germline V gives CDR1 MDHEN, CDR2 SYDVKM. This CDR3 comprises 13 residues. V was clipped by 4 bases and J by 6 bases, with 13 bases between them.

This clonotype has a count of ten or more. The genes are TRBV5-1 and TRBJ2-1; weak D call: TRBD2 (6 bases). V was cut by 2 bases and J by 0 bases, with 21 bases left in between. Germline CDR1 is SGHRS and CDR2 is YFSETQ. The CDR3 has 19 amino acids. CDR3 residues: CASSFFTQPDYSSYNEQFF. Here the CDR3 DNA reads TGCGCCAGCAGCTTTTTTACTCAACCGGACTACAGCTCCTACAATGAGCAGTTCTTC.

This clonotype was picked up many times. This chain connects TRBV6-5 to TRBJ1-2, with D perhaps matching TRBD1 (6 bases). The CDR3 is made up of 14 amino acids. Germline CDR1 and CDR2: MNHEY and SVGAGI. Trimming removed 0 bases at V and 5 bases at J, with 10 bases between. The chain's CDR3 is CASSYSQGFYGYTF. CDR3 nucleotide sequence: TGTGCCAGCAGTTACTCGCAGGGGTTTTATGGCTACACCTTC.

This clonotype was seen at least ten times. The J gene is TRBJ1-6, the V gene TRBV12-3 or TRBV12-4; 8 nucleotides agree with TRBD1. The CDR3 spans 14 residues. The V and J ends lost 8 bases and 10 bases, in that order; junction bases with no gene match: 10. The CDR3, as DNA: TGTGCCAGCCGATTGACAGGGGACTACTCACCCCTCCACTTT. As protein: CASRLTGDYSPLHF.

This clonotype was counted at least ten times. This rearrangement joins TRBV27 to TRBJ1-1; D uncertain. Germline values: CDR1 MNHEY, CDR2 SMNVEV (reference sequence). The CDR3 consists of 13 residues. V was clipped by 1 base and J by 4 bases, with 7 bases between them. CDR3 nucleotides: TGTGCCAGCAGTTTATTCCGGGCCACTGAAGCTTTCTTT. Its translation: CASSLFRATEAFF.

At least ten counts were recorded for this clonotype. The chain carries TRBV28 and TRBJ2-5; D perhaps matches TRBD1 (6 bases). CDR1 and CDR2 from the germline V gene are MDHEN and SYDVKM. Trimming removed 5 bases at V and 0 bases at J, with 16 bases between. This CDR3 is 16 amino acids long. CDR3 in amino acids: CASSRTPGQNQETQYF. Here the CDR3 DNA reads TGTGCCAGCAGTCGCACACCCGGACAGAACCAAGAGACCCAGTACTTC.

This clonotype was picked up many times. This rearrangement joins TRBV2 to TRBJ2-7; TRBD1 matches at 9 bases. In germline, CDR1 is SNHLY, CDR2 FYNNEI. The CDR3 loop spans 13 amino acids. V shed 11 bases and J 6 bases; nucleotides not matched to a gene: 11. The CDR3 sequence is CAFMGDRVGEQYF. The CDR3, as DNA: TGTGCCTTCATGGGGGACAGGGTAGGCGAGCAGTACTTC.

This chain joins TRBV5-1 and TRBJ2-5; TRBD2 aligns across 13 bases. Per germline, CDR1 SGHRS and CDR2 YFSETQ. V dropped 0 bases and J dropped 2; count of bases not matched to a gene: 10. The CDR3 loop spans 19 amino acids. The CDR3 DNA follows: TGCGCCAGCAGCTTGGGGTCGAGCGGACTAGCGGGAGAGCAAGAGACCCAGTACTTC. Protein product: CASSLGSSGLAGEQETQYF.

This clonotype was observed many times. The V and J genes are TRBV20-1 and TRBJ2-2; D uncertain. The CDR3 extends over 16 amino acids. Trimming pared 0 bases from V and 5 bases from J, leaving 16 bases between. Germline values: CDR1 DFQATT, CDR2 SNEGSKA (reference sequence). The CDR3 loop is CSARDPSHHITGELFF. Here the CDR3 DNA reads TGCAGTGCTAGAGACCCTTCACACCATATTACCGGGGAGCTGTTTTTT.

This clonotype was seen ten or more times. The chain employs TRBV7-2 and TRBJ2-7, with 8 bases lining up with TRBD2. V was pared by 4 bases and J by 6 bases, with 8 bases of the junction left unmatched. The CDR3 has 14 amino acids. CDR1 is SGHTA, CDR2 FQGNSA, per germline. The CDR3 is CASSSGGERGEQYF. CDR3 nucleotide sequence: TGTGCCAGCAGCTCCGGGGGGGAGAGGGGCGAGCAGTACTTC.

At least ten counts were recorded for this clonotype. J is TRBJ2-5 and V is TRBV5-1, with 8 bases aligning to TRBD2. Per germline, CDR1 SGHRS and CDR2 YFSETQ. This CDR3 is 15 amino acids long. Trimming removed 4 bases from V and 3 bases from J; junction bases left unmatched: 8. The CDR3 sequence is CASSPPGLGEETQYF. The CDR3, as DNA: TGCGCCAGCAGCCCCCCGGGACTAGGAGAAGAGACCCAGTACTTC.

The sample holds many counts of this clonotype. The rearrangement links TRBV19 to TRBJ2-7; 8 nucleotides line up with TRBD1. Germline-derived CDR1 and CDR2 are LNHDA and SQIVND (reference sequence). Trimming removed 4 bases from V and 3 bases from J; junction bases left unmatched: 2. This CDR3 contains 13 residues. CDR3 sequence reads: CASSNGQGYEQYF. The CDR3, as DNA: TGTGCCAGTAGTAACGGACAGGGCTACGAGCAGTACTTC.

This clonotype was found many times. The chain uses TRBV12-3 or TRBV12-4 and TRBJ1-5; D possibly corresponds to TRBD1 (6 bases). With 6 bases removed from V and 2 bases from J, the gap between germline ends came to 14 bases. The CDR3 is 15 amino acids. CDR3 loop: CASRPQGRGNQPQHF. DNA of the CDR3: TGTGCCAGCAGGCCACAGGGTAGGGGCAATCAGCCCCAGCATTTT.

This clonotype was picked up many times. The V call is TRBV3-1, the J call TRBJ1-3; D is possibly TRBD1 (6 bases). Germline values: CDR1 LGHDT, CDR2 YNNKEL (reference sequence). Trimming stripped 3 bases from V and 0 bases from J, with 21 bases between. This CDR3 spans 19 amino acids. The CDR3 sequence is CASSHSSSYRAGSGNTIYF. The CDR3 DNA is TGTGCCAGCAGCCATTCATCCTCCTACAGGGCGGGCTCTGGAAACACCATATATTTT.

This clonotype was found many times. This CDR3 is CSAPPPSDGGGYTF. The CDR3 coding sequence is TGCAGTGCTCCCCCGCCTTCGGACGGTGGTGGCTACACCTTC. The chain couples TRBV20-1 to TRBJ1-2; D ambiguous. This CDR3 region has 14 residues. The germline gives CDR1 DFQATT, CDR2 SNEGSKA (reference sequence). Trimming left V 5 bases short and J 7 bases short, with 20 bases between.